This TCR beta chain was observed in a study of T cells after somatic rescue of genetic block. Using immunoSEQ multiplex PCR, the repertoire was profiled, and TCRdb retains in-frame clones only, with some absent. The data show 110,000 or so clones, under 95% seen once. Germline V gives CDR1 LNHDA, CDR2 SQIVND (reference sequence). After removal of 4 bases from V and 1 base from J, the junction contained 8 bases not matched to a gene. There are 17 residues in the CDR3. The source material was peripheral blood mononuclear cells (PBMCs). The chain joins TRBV19 to TRBJ2-1, with 9 bases fitting TRBD2. The receptor was isolated from a woman under 30. CDR3 loop: CASSKGLATLSYNEQFF. The DNA for the CDR3 is TGTGCCAGTAGTAAGGGACTAGCAACTCTTTCCTACAATGAGCAGTTCTTC.